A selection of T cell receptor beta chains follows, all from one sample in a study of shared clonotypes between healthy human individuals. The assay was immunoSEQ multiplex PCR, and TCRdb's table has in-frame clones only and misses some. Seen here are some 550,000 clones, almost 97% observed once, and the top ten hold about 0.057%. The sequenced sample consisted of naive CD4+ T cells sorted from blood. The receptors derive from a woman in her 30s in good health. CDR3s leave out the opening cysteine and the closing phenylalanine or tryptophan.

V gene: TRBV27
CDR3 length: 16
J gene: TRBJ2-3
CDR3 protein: ASSLSRPGQRYTDTQY

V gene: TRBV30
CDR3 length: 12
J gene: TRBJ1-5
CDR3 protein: AWGGQGGNQPQH

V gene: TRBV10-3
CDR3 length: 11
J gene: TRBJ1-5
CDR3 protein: AISGNGDQPQH

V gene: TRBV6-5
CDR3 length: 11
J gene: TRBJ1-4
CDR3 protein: ASSYSIGEKLF

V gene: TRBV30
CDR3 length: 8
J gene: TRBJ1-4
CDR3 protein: AWSNEKLF

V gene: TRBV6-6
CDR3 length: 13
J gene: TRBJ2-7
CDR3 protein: ASTVGTSGTYEQY

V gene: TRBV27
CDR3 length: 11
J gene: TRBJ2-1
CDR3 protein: ASSYRRYNEQF

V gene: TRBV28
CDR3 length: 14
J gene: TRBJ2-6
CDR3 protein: ASSLSSLSGANVLT

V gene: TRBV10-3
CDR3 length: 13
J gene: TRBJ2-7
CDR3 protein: AISETVQGAGEQY

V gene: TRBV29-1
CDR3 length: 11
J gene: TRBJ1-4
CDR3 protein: SGMGDPNEKLF

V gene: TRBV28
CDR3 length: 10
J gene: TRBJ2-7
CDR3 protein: ASSFGVGEQY

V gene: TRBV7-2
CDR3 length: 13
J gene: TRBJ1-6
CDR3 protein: ASSLQGGVDSPLH

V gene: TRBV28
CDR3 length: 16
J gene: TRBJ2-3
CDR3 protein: ASSFAGLAGEGTDTQY

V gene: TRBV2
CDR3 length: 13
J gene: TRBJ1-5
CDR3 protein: ASSDRQGAVQPQH

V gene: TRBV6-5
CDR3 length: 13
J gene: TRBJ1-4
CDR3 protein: ASSRQTGYNEKLF

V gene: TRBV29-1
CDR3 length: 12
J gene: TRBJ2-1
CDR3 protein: SVEVVQGYNEQF

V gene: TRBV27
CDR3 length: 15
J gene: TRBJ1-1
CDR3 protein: ASSPLGRVRMNTEAF

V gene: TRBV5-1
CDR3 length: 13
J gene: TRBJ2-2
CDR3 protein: ASSAGLANTGELF

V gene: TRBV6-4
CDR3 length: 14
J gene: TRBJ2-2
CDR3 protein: ASSPRTSGTTGELF

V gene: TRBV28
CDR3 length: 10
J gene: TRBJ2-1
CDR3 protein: ASSLSYNEQF

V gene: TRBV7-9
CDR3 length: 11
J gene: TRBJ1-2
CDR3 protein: ASSVGTAGGYT

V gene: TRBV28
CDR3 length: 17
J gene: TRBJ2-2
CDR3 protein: ASSLFSALAGTGTGELF

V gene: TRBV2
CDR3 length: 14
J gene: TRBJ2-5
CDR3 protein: ASVPQTGLYRVAQY

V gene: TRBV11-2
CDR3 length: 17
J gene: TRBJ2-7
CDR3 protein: ASSLDSRRLRTSRDEQY

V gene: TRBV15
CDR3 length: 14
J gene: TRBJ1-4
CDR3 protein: ATSRDRSRQNEKLF

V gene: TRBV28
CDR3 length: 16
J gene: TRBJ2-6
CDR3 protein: ASSPPRGDVPGANVLT

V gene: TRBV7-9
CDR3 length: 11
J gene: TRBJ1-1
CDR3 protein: ASSLAVDTEAF

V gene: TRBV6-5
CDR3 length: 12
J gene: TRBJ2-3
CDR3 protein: ASKNTDGTDTQY

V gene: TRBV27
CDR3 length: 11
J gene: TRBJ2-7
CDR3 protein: ASSVNRVHEQY

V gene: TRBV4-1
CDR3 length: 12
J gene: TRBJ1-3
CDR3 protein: ASSQGDRARTIY

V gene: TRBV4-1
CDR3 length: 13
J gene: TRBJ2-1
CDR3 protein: ASSLLSGRVGEQF

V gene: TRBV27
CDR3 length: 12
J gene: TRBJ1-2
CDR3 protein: ASSTNREGYGYT

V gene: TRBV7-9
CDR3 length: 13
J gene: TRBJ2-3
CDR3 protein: ASTRTSGRTDTQY

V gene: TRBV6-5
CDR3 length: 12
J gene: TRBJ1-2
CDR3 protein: ASSFGQVGYGYT

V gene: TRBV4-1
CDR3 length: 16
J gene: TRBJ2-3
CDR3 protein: ASSQQTAVESSTDTQY

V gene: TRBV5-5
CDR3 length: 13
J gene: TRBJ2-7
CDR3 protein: ASSLREAGTGEQY

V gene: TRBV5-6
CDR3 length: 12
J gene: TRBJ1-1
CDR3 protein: ASSWGWRDTEAF

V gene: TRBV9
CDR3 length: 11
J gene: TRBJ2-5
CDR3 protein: ASSPTDLQTQY

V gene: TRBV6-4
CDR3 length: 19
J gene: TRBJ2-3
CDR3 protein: ASSDSMTSGRANSITDTQY

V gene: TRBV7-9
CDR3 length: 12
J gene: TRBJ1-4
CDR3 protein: ASSLPPSGEKLF

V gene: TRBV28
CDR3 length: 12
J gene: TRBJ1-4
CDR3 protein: ATQSLGSSEKLF

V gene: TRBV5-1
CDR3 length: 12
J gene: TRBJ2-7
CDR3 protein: ASSSLGARTEQY

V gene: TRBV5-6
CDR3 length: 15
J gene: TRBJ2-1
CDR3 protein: ASSLAVGTGGYNEQF

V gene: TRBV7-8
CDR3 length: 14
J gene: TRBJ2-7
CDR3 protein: ASSLQGLLSSYEQY

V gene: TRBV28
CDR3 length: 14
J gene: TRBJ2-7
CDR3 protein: ASSPLSTAGADEQY

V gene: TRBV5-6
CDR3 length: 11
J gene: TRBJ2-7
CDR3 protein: ASSSQGRDEQY

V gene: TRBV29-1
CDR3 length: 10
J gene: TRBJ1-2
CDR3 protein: SAGQAGGGYT

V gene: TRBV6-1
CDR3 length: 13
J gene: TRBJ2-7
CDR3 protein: ASRTLRPGDYEQY